Shown below are 4 T cell receptor beta chains from a single sample sequenced in a study of T cells in Graves' hyperthyroidism and ophthalmopathy. Authors of the study amplified TCR beta CDR3 regions from RNA transcripts. The HTBI set primed first-round TCR CDR3 RT-PCR. Using its own MiXCR run on the multiplex PCR reads, TCRdb lists one record per CDR3 protein. The profile shows more than 550,000 distinct CDR3 sequences, about 45% of them singletons. The sample comprised peripheral blood or thyroid tissue (not recorded which). These receptors were taken from an adult man with Graves' disease, either hyperthyroidism or ophthalmopathy (not recorded which).

The chain uses TRBV12-3 or TRBV12-4 and TRBJ1-1, with D perhaps matching TRBD1 (5 bases). Trimming took off 6 bases at V and 7 bases at J, with 12 bases between the two ends. CDR3 length: 12 residues. The CDR3: CASRLGRLEAFF. The CDR3 coding sequence is TGTGCCAGCAGATTGGGGCGACTTGAAGCTTTCTTT.

CDR3: CASSSTTRSASGANVLTF. Written as DNA, the CDR3 is TGTGCCAGCAGCTCCACCACTCGTTCGGCCTCTGGGGCCAACGTCCTGACTTTC. V and J are TRBV11-2 and TRBJ2-6; D is ambiguous. CDR1 and CDR2 from the germline V gene are SGHAT and FQNNGV. Trimming pared 4 bases from V and 0 bases from J, leaving 16 bases between. The CDR3 consists of 18 residues.

This clonotype appeared a single time. In DNA, the CDR3 is TGTGCCACCAGTGAGGCTAGCGCGACCACAGGGGGCACAGATACGCAGTATTTT. Translation gives CATSEASATTGGTDTQYF. The chain recombines TRBV24-1 with TRBJ2-3; a weak D match, TRBD1 (7 bases). V lost 4 bases, J lost 1 base, and 20 bases lay in between. The CDR3 contains 18 residues. CDR1 is KGHDR and CDR2 is SFDVKD in the germline V gene.

The chain links TRBV6-5 to TRBJ2-7; D is perhaps TRBD1 or TRBD2 (5 bases each). The CDR3 has 14 amino acids. Per germline, CDR1 MNHEY and CDR2 SVGAGI. Deletions cut 0 bases from V and 6 bases from J, with 12 bases between. CDR3 coding DNA: TGTGCCAGCAGTTACTCGAGAGGGACGGGCGAGCAGTACTTC. This encodes CASSYSRGTGEQYF.